Shown below are 5 T cell receptor beta chains from a single sample sequenced in a study of T cell clusters in autoimmune cytopenias. TRB was amplified by touch-down multiplex PCR, primer pools A and B combined. Following a re-call of the multiplex PCR reads, TCRdb has one entry per CDR3 protein and lacks DNA. The table for this sample gives 9,000 to 13,000 distinct CDR3 sequences. About 37,500 genome equivalents of blood DNA were amplified for TRB. These data were likewise used in another study, on T cell repertoires in aging, cancer and after chemotherapy.

The specimen was peripheral blood. Every receptor here comes from a human donor in good health.

This chain joins TRBV19 and TRBJ2-7; TCRdb reports TRBD1, a call that lacks DNA to check it against. The germline V gene encodes CDR1 LNHDA and CDR2 SQIVND (reference sequence). CDR3 size: 15 residues. Here the CDR3 reads CASPTPEDRFDEQYF.

This chain joins TRBV27 and TRBJ2-1; TCRdb's D call, TRBD1, is unchecked because there is no DNA. CDR3 size: 12 residues. In germline, CDR1 is MNHEY, CDR2 SMNVEV (reference sequence). The CDR3 here is CASSPQGGEQFF.

The V gene is TRBV19, the J gene TRBJ1-6; there is no DNA to check the TCRdb D call of TRBD1. CDR1 is LNHDA and CDR2 is SQIVND in the germline V gene (reference sequence). This CDR3 comprises 17 residues. This CDR3 reads CASSIAASGRHNSPLHF.

This chain joins TRBV10-3 and TRBJ1-6; the D call from TCRdb, TRBD1, cannot be confirmed without DNA. This CDR3 has 15 amino acids. CDR1 and CDR2 (germline): ENHRY, SYGVKD. The CDR3 here is CAISEAGTAGSPLHF.

V gene TRBV30 combines with J gene TRBJ1-2; TCRdb designates TRBD1, a call that cannot be tested without DNA. Germline values: CDR1 GTSNPN, CDR2 SVGIG (reference sequence). CDR3 length: 12 residues. The chain's CDR3 is CAWIDSPYGYTF.